The 13 T cell receptor beta chains in this list originate from one sample, sequenced in a study of beta chain features in type 1 diabetes. Every isolated RNA sample was fully reverse transcribed, so sequencing captured expressed TCRB transcripts. TCRdb's copy holds only in-frame clones and misses some; the assay was immunoSEQ multiplex PCR. The sample yields more than 85,000 clones, under 40% seen once. The material sequenced was stem cell memory CD4+ T cells from blood. Every receptor here comes from a woman under 30 in good health.

V is TRBV5-1 and J is TRBJ2-7; 12 bases map to TRBD2. Germline CDR1 is SGHRS and CDR2 is YFSETQ. V trimming: 5 bases; J trimming: 7 bases; junction bases outside the gene matches: 7. The CDR3 has 14 amino acids. CDR3 coding DNA: TGCGCCAGCAGACGGCTAGCGGGAGGGGAAGAGCAGTACTTC. It specifies CASRRLAGGEEQYF.

The chain joins TRBV20-1 to TRBJ2-1; no firm D call. V was shortened by 8 bases and J by 3 bases, with 8 bases between the two germline ends. The CDR3 has 11 amino acids. Per germline, CDR1 DFQATT and CDR2 SNEGSKA (reference sequence). In DNA, the CDR3 is TGCAGTCCTCGACTCTACAATGAGCAGTTCTTC. Its translation is CSPRLYNEQFF.

The chain recombines TRBV19 with TRBJ1-5, with 7 bases lining up with TRBD1. CDR1 and CDR2 from the germline V gene are LNHDA and SQIVND (reference sequence). This CDR3 has 18 amino acids. After removal of 3 bases from V and 4 bases from J, the junction contained 15 bases not matched to a gene. Written as DNA, the CDR3 is TGTGCCAGTAGTATCGGGATGTCGACAGGGAGGTCAAATCAGCCCCAGCATTTT. Translated: CASSIGMSTGRSNQPQHF.

V gene TRBV7-2 combines with J gene TRBJ1-4; tentatively, D is TRBD1 (5 bases). The V end was cut by 5 bases, the J end by 3 bases, with 13 bases between. Germline CDR1 and CDR2: SGHTA and FQGNSA. The CDR3 is 15 residues long. The CDR3 region is CASSPGRVPNEKLFF. DNA of the CDR3: TGTGCCAGCAGCCCCGGCAGGGTTCCTAATGAAAAACTGTTTTTT.

The J gene is TRBJ2-6, the V gene TRBV18, with 8 nucleotides matching TRBD1. CDR1 is KGHSH, CDR2 LQKENI, per germline. The V and J ends lost 4 bases and 0 bases, in that order; junction bases with no gene match: 8. CDR3 length equals 18 residues. CDR3 bases: TGTGCCAGCTCACGGACAGGGAGCCAAGTCTCTGGGGCCAACGTCCTGACTTTC. Encoded protein: CASSRTGSQVSGANVLTF.

The V gene is TRBV13, the J gene TRBJ2-1; 10 bases line up with TRBD2. The V gene end was trimmed by 1 base and the J gene end by 0 bases; junction bases not matched to a gene: 9. This CDR3 is built from 19 residues. The germline V gene encodes CDR1 PRHDT and CDR2 FYEKMQ (reference sequence). CDR3 in amino acids: CASSLELLKREGSYNEQFF. The CDR3 DNA reads TGTGCCAGCAGCTTAGAGCTCTTAAAGCGGGAGGGCTCCTACAATGAGCAGTTCTTC.

This clone was seen more than once but under ten times. J is TRBJ2-2 and V is TRBV7-9; D ambiguous. Germline values: CDR1 SEHNR, CDR2 FQNEAQ (reference sequence). This CDR3 has 15 residues. Trimming took off 5 bases at V and 0 bases at J, with 10 bases between the two ends. CDR3 sequence reads: CASSAVRSNTGELFF. CDR3 sequence (DNA): TGTGCCAGCAGCGCGGTCCGGTCGAACACCGGGGAGCTGTTTTTT.

The chain couples TRBV5-4 to TRBJ1-4, with D possibly TRBD1 on 5 matching bases. CDR3 length: 14 amino acids. Per the germline V gene, CDR1 is SGHNT and CDR2 is YYREEE (reference sequence). V lost 2 bases and J lost 8, with 13 bases in between. The CDR3 DNA reads as TGTGCCAGCAGCTTCGGGGGAAATTGGGAAAAACTGTTTTTT. As protein: CASSFGGNWEKLFF.

The CDR3 is CASRLRGEQYF. The CDR3 DNA reads as TGTGCCAGCAGACTCCGCGGGGAGCAGTACTTC. This rearrangement joins TRBV6-1 to TRBJ2-7, with D maybe TRBD2 (5 bases). Trimming cost V 6 bases and J 7 bases, with 10 bases left between them. The germline V gene encodes CDR1 MNHNS and CDR2 SASEGT. There are 11 residues in the CDR3.

The chain uses TRBV5-5 and TRBJ1-2, with 8 bases matching TRBD1. The CDR3 totals 16 residues. With 4 bases clipped from V and 6 bases from J, the junction kept 14 bases outside the gene matches. Germline CDR1 and CDR2: SGHKS and YYEKEE (reference sequence). CDR3 sequence: CASSPNPGQALHGYTF. Here the CDR3 DNA reads TGTGCCAGCAGCCCCAATCCGGGACAGGCGCTCCATGGCTACACCTTC.

The chain uses TRBV5-4 and TRBJ2-3; 7 nucleotides agree with TRBD1. Germline V gene data show CDR1 as SGHNT and CDR2 as YYREEE (reference sequence). The V segment lost 0 bases and the J segment 3 bases; nucleotides outside the gene matches: 10. The CDR3 is 17 residues long. The CDR3 here is CASSLDLFSRGTDTQYF. In nucleotides, the CDR3 is TGTGCCAGCAGCTTGGATCTTTTTAGCAGGGGGACAGATACGCAGTATTTT. Supplemented by reference TRBV5-4 and TRBJ2-3, the full variable domain reads ETGVTQSPTHLIKTRGQQVTLRCSSQSGHNTVSWYQQALGQGPQFIFQYYREEENGRGNFPPRFSGLQFPNYSSELNVNALELDDSALYLCASSLDLFSRGTDTQYFGPGTRLTVL.

The table lists this clone with a few counts. The genes are TRBV5-1 and TRBJ2-2; unclear D gene. The germline CDR1 and CDR2 sequences are SGHRS and YFSETQ. The CDR3 spans 13 residues. V lost 3 bases and J lost 4, with 7 bases in between. CDR3 region: CASSSLSTGELFF. CDR3 coding DNA: TGCGCCAGCAGCTCTCTTAGCACCGGGGAGCTGTTTTTT.

The chain recombines TRBV11-1 with TRBJ2-1; 13 bases fit TRBD2. Germline trimming cut 6 bases from V and 7 bases from J; bases unmatched to any gene: 9. The germline CDR1 and CDR2 sequences are SGHAT and FQDESV (reference sequence). The CDR3 has 16 residues. This chain's CDR3 is CASSLGLAGVMNEQFF. DNA of the CDR3: TGTGCCAGCAGTCTTGGACTAGCGGGAGTCATGAATGAGCAGTTCTTC.